The source of this T cell receptor beta chain is a study of regulatory T cells in long-lasting Graves disease (TCRdb year 2021). Regarding the research as a whole: Persistent Graves' disease was defined as persistently positive TSH receptor autoantibodies together with antithyroid drug treatment for over 5 years. Peripheral blood TCR sequencing and RNA sequencing compared persistent Graves' disease patients with newly diagnosed Graves' disease patients. Persistent Graves' disease patients in the clinical cohort had taken antithyroid drugs for about 10.3 years on average. The study was conducted in China and was registered as a clinical trial. A total of some 33 samples were covered by TCR sequencing, comprising around 13 persistent and around 20 newly diagnosed Graves' disease patients.

Library preparation used multiplex PCR. Sequenced using an Illumina HiSeq 4000. iRepertoire HTBI primers and Arm-PCR amplification of CDR3 regions were used to construct TCR beta libraries. Before sequencing, the PCR products went through gel purification. The published analysis was carried out like this. A total of 62 TRBV and some 15 TRBJ segments were identified across samples and were used for gene usage analysis of CDR3 amino acid clonotypes. COPE and FqMerger were used to merge the filtered high-quality paired reads into contigs. BLAST was used to align contigs to IMGT TRBV, TRBD and TRBJ reference genes, and CDR3 was defined according to IMGT. Highly expanded clones were defined as clonotypes with a frequency above 0.1%. Shannon entropy was used to measure repertoire diversity, and the Gini coefficient was used to measure V-J evenness. Clonotypes shared by more than one individual were considered public. The raw public data were reprocessed by TCRdb itself: fastp quality trimming at Q25, MiXCR clonotype calling, in-frame beta chains only. Each record represents a unique CDR3 protein, reported with the most common genes and DNA among its rows. TCRdb's processing, not the authors', yielded these V and J calls. This sample gives hundreds of thousands of distinct CDR3 sequences in total; approximately 31% of them show up just once. 40% to 55% of the sample comes from the top ten.

V was cut back by 5 bases and J by 2 bases, leaving a gap of 7 bases between them. Counted from cysteine to phenylalanine, this CDR3 has 12 amino acids. The retained sequence is limited to the CDR3, 36 bases, with the frame set at the first base. According to the germline V gene, CDR1 reads SNHLY and CDR2 reads FYNNEI. This clonotype was counted many times. Its antigen remains undetermined. The sample holds no much larger clone one base away, and base qualities are not on file. Explained via the paper, the time point label denotes: persistent/refractory GD, antithyroid drugs over 5 years with positive TRAb. For both TCR sequencing and RNA sequencing, RNA was extracted from PBMCs using TRIzol. Graves' disease was diagnosed according to American Thyroid Association guidelines. Recruitment of patients was carried out at an endocrinology department in Xi'an, China. From each patient, about 9 milliliters of peripheral blood was collected into an EDTA anticoagulant tube. Ficoll Paque Plus density gradient separation was used to isolate PBMCs, and no additional T cell sorting was done. RNA quality was checked with an Agilent 2100 Bioanalyzer and agarose gel, and concentration with a NanoDrop 2000.

Study-level results and caveats: Persistent patients shared more public clonotypes among themselves (more than 2,500) than newly diagnosed patients did (more than 850). Persistent Graves' disease patients showed lower TCR Shannon entropy and fewer highly expanded clones than newly diagnosed patients, suggesting clonal expansion. Because the primary lesion, thyroid tissue, could not be accessed, the study looked at peripheral blood alone. Preferential use of TRBV28, TRBJ1-2 and TRBJ2-5 was observed in persistent disease, whereas TRBV20-1 and TRBJ2-1 were favored in newly diagnosed disease. As a limitation, the authors acknowledged that the small sample size may reduce accuracy. Sequencing and analysis were limited to the TCR beta chain.

The receptor was derived from a female donor with Graves disease. The sequenced sample was peripheral blood mononuclear cells (PBMCs), obtained when the disease was refractory, from a patient treated with antithyroid drugs. The chain couples TRBV2 to TRBJ2-7; the D gene cannot be named for sure. The CDR3 has the sequence CASSRVAYEQYF. The bases read TGTGCCAGCAGTAGGGTGGCCTACGAGCAGTACTTC.